One sample yielded the 17 T cell receptor beta chains listed below, sequenced in a study of OX40 agonist ivuxolimab in advanced cancers. The table came from immunoSEQ multiplex PCR; TCRdb's copy has only in-frame clones and leaves some out. This sample has about 73,000 clones, with about nine tenths found just once. The input for sequencing was CD4+ or CD8+ T cells sorted from blood, taken in a trial of the OX40 agonist ivuxolimab. The receptor set was obtained from an adult with an advanced solid tumor such as melanoma, head and neck, liver or kidney cancer.

The chain employs TRBV7-2 and TRBJ2-1, with D uncertain. Trimming pared 3 bases from V and 0 bases from J, leaving 9 bases between. CDR1 SGHTA and CDR2 FQGNSA come from the germline V gene. The CDR3 has 15 residues. The DNA for the CDR3 is TGTGCCAGCAGCTTGACCGCGAGCTCCTACAATGAGCAGTTCTTC. Amino acid sequence: CASSLTASSYNEQFF.

This chain joins TRBV5-1 and TRBJ2-7, with D perhaps TRBD1 (5 bases). The CDR3 loop spans 13 amino acids. Germline V gene lookup returns CDR1 SGHRS and CDR2 YFSETQ. V was cut by 4 bases and J by 4 bases, with 12 bases left in between. The CDR3 DNA is TGCGCCAGCAGCCTAGGACATATTTACGAGCAGTACTTC. Translation gives CASSLGHIYEQYF.

This clone has only one observation. This chain joins TRBV5-1 and TRBJ2-5; 7 bases align to TRBD2. This CDR3 has 14 residues. Germline CDR1 and CDR2: SGHRS and YFSETQ. V shed 5 bases and J 4 bases; nucleotides not matched to a gene: 8. In nucleotides, the CDR3 is TGCGCCAGCAGTCCTCGGGGCGGGAGAGAGACCCAGTACTTC. Protein product: CASSPRGGRETQYF. The full variable domain, with the rest looked up from reference TRBV5-1 and TRBJ2-5, is KAGVTQTPRYLIKTRGQQVTLSCSPISGHRSVSWYQQTPGQGLQFLFEYFSETQRNKGNFPGRFSGRQFSNSRSEMNVSTLELGDSALYLCASSPRGGRETQYFGPGTRLLVL.

The chain is built from TRBV6-6 and TRBJ2-2; TRBD2 matches at 7 bases. Losses at the gene ends were 5 bases for V and 5 bases for J; bases not matched to a gene: 8. Germline CDR1 and CDR2: MNHNY and SVGAGI (reference sequence). The CDR3 has 15 amino acids. The CDR3: CASSPRGVATGELFF. In DNA, the CDR3 is TGTGCCAGCAGTCCCCGGGGGGTGGCGACCGGGGAGCTGTTTTTT.

The chain has TRBV5-1 and TRBJ1-2, with D unresolved. CDR1 SGHRS and CDR2 YFSETQ come from the germline V gene. This CDR3 region has 14 residues. V was trimmed by 2 bases and J by 2 bases, leaving 10 bases between them. The CDR3 sequence: CASSFFDGNYGYTF. The CDR3 DNA sequence: TGCGCCAGCAGCTTCTTCGACGGGAACTATGGCTACACCTTC.

Worth noting for this clone: Different DNA sequences within this sample yield the same CDR3. The chain joins TRBV18 to TRBJ1-1; 10 bases fit TRBD1. After removal of 3 bases from V and 5 bases from J, the junction contained 3 bases not matched to a gene. This CDR3 contains 14 residues. Per the germline V gene, CDR1 is KGHSH and CDR2 is LQKENI. In DNA, the CDR3 is TGTGCCAGCTCACCCGGGACAGGGGTTACTGAAGCTTTCTTT. Its translation: CASSPGTGVTEAFF.

The genes are TRBV7-8 and TRBJ1-3, with D maybe TRBD1 (6 bases). This CDR3 has 14 residues. V lost 6 bases to trimming and J lost 2 bases, with 11 bases between them. Germline CDR1 and CDR2: SGHVS and FQNEAQ. CDR3 sequence reads: CASRSQGPGNTIYF. The CDR3 nucleotides read TGTGCCAGCAGATCTCAGGGGCCTGGAAACACCATATATTTT.

This chain links TRBV5-1 with TRBJ2-7, with a tentative D call TRBD1 (5 bases). Trimming removed 5 bases at V and 4 bases at J, with 10 bases between. The CDR3 extends over 12 amino acids. Germline values: CDR1 SGHRS, CDR2 YFSETQ. As DNA, the CDR3 is TGCGCCAGCAGTCGACAGAGGTACGAGCAGTACTTC. It is translated as CASSRQRYEQYF.

The chain is built from TRBV14 and TRBJ1-2; D perhaps matches TRBD1 (5 bases). The V end lost 0 bases, the J end lost 7 bases, and 12 bases lay between the germline ends. This CDR3 is built from 14 residues. Germline assignment: CDR1 SGHDN and CDR2 FVKESK. The CDR3 here is CASSQDWGQGGYTF. Here the CDR3 DNA reads TGTGCCAGCAGCCAAGATTGGGGCCAGGGTGGCTACACCTTC. The entire variable domain, with the rest obtained from reference TRBV14 and TRBJ1-2, is as follows: EAGVTQFPSHSVIEKGQTVTLRCDPISGHDNLYWYRRVMGKEIKFLLHFVKESKQDESGMPNNRFLAERTGGTYSTLKVQPAELEDSGVYFCASSQDWGQGGYTFGSGTRLTVV.

This clone has only one observation. The J gene is TRBJ2-1, the V gene TRBV11-3; 7 nucleotides line up with TRBD2. Looked up from germline, CDR1 is SGHNT and CDR2 is YENEEA. V lost 5 bases and J lost 7; bases outside the gene matches: 8. The CDR3 is 14 amino acids. The CDR3 spells CASSPGYGRNEQFF. CDR3 DNA: TGTGCCAGCAGCCCAGGGTACGGGAGGAATGAGCAGTTCTTC.

This clone showed up just once. This chain uses TRBV19 with TRBJ1-2; possible D gene TRBD1, 5 bases. V was clipped by 10 bases and J by 4 bases, with 13 bases between them. The CDR3 is 12 residues long. Germline CDR1 is LNHDA and CDR2 is SQIVND (reference sequence). The CDR3 DNA sequence: TGTGCCACCAAAAGTGGGGGCTATGGCTACACCTTC. It codes for CATKSGGYGYTF. Full variable domain (outside the CDR3, taken from reference TRBV19 and TRBJ1-2): DGGITQSPKYLFRKEGQNVTLSCEQNLNHDAMYWYRQDPGQGLRLIYYSQIVNDFQKGDIAEGYSVSREKKESFPLTVTSAQKNPTAFYLCATKSGGYGYTFGSGTRLTVV.

The rearrangement uses TRBV9 and TRBJ2-5, with D uncertain. This CDR3 is 12 amino acids long. Deletions cut 0 bases from V and 5 bases from J, with 5 bases between. Germline CDR1 SGDLS, CDR2 YYNGEE. This chain's CDR3 is CASSVGSETQYF. As DNA, the CDR3 is TGTGCCAGCAGCGTAGGAAGTGAGACCCAGTACTTC.

The chain is built from TRBV27 and TRBJ1-4; unclear D gene. V lost 6 bases to trimming and J lost 0 bases, with 11 bases between them. The CDR3 is made up of 15 amino acids. CDR1 is MNHEY, CDR2 SMNVEV, per germline (reference sequence). The chain's CDR3 is CASRPWRATNEKLFF. CDR3 coding DNA: TGTGCCAGCAGACCTTGGAGGGCAACTAATGAAAAACTGTTTTTT.

Within the sample, this clone is medium-sized. The V and J genes are TRBV5-1 and TRBJ1-2; 7 bases map to TRBD1. Trimming removed 4 bases from V and 6 bases from J; junction bases left unmatched: 9. The length of the CDR3 is 14 residues. Germline CDR1 and CDR2: SGHRS and YFSETQ. CDR3 residues: CASSTGQEGDGYTF. The CDR3, as DNA: TGCGCCAGCAGCACTGGACAGGAAGGGGATGGCTACACCTTC.

The rearrangement uses TRBV28 and TRBJ2-4; 7 bases are a match to TRBD1. The germline gives CDR1 MDHEN, CDR2 SYDVKM. This CDR3 contains 14 residues. V lost 7 bases, J lost 9 bases, and 12 bases stayed unmatched. CDR3 in amino acids: CASTREGAKGIQYF. In nucleotides, the CDR3 is TGTGCCAGCACCCGAGAGGGGGCGAAAGGCATTCAGTACTTC. Complete variable domain (other parts from reference TRBV28 and TRBJ2-4): DVKVTQSSRYLVKRTGEKVFLECVQDMDHENMFWYRQDPGLGLRLIYFSYDVKMKEKGDIPEGYSVSREKKERFSLILESASTNQTSMYLCASTREGAKGIQYFGAGTRLSVL.

The CDR3, as DNA: TGTGCCAGCAGCTCTTCAAACACTGAAGCTTTCTTT. This sequence encodes CASSSSNTEAFF. This rearrangement joins TRBV11-3 to TRBJ1-1; D ambiguous. The ends were cut back, 4 bases at V and 2 bases at J, with 5 bases in the middle. Germline V gene lookup returns CDR1 SGHNT and CDR2 YENEEA. The CDR3 has 12 residues.

The sample holds a few counts of this clone. In DNA form, the CDR3 reads TGTGCCTTTGGGTGGCAGGATAATTCACCCCTCCACTTT. Amino acids: CAFGWQDNSPLHF. This chain links TRBV30 with TRBJ1-6; D remains ambiguous. V was cut by 7 bases and J by 5 bases, with 12 bases left in between. Germline V gene sequence: CDR1 GTSNPN, CDR2 SVGIG (reference sequence). The length of the CDR3 is 13 residues. Based on the CDR3 plus reference TRBV30 and TRBJ1-6, the full variable domain is SQTIHQWPATLVQPVGSPLSLECTVEGTSNPNLYWYRQAAGRGLQLLFYSVGIGQISSEVPQNLSASRPQDRQFILSSKKLLLSDSGFYLCAFGWQDNSPLHFGNGTRLTVT.